These 5 T cell receptor beta chains came from one sample sequenced in a study of T cells in Graves' hyperthyroidism and ophthalmopathy. The source material, RNA transcripts, was used to amplify TCR beta CDR3 regions. HTBI primers were used for first-round RT-PCR of the TCR CDR3. MiXCR, run by TCRdb on the multiplex PCR reads, gives a single entry per CDR3 protein. The sample contains 500,000 to 750,000 distinct CDR3 sequences, 15% to 18% of which appear only once. Sequenced material: blood. The origin of the receptors is a woman aged 30 to 39 with Graves' hyperthyroidism.

This clonotype was recorded many times. The V gene is TRBV28, the J gene TRBJ2-3; 11 positions match TRBD2. The CDR3 length is 17 residues. J lost 1 base, V lost 5 bases, and 8 bases had no gene match. Germline CDR1 is MDHEN and CDR2 is SYDVKM. The CDR3 loop is CASSGTSGLAGTDTQYF. CDR3 DNA: TGTGCCAGCAGTGGGACATCGGGACTAGCGGGCACAGATACGCAGTATTTT.

This clonotype was detected ten times or more. The chain recombines TRBV2 with TRBJ2-7; 7 bases are a match to TRBD2. The V segment lost 6 bases and the J segment 3 bases; nucleotides outside the gene matches: 5. The CDR3 length is 13 residues. Per the germline V gene, CDR1 is SNHLY and CDR2 is FYNNEI. The CDR3 DNA follows: TGTGCCAGCAGCCGGGACTACCTCTACGAGCAGTACTTC. It encodes CASSRDYLYEQYF. Looking up the rest from reference TRBV2 and TRBJ2-7 gives the full variable domain: EPEVTQTPSHQVTQMGQEVILRCVPISNHLYFYWYRQILGQKVEFLVSFYNNEISEKSEIFDDQFSVERPDGSNFTLKIRSTKLEDSAMYFCASSRDYLYEQYFGPGTRLTVT.

This clonotype occurred many times. This chain links TRBV7-2 with TRBJ2-3, with 11 positions matching TRBD2. The CDR3 is 15 amino acids. Germline V gene data show CDR1 as SGHTA and CDR2 as FQGNSA. V lost 3 bases, J lost 2 bases, and 1 base stayed unmatched. DNA for the CDR3: TGTGCCAGCAGCTTTAGCGGGAGGGCCACAGATACGCAGTATTTT. This translates into CASSFSGRATDTQYF. Together with reference TRBV7-2 and TRBJ2-3, the CDR3 gives the full variable domain: GAGVSQSPSNKVTEKGKDVELRCDPISGHTALYWYRQSLGQGLEFLIYFQGNSAPDKSGLPSDRFSAERTGGSVSTLTIQRTQQEDSAVYLCASSFSGRATDTQYFGPGTRLTVL.

V gene TRBV6-1 combines with J gene TRBJ2-2; D may be TRBD1 (5 bases). Germline V lookup: CDR1 MNHNS, CDR2 SASEGT. This CDR3 contains 15 residues. Trimming removed 7 bases from V and 2 bases from J, with 14 bases in between. In nucleotides, the CDR3 is TGTGCCAGCAAAAACAGCAGGGTCAACACCGGGGAGCTGTTTTTT. This encodes CASKNSRVNTGELFF.

This clonotype came up a few times. The J gene is TRBJ1-4, the V gene TRBV6-1; 10 bases fit TRBD1. CDR1 is MNHNS and CDR2 is SASEGT in the germline V gene. The V segment lost 1 base and the J segment 6 bases; nucleotides outside the gene matches: 5. The CDR3 runs to 16 residues. CDR3: CASSEVPGQGHEKLFF. The DNA for the CDR3 is TGTGCCAGCAGTGAAGTTCCGGGACAGGGGCATGAAAAACTGTTTTTT.